This T cell receptor (beta chain) was recovered during a study of T cells in Graves' hyperthyroidism and ophthalmopathy. Hyperthyroidism, newly diagnosed and lasting under 2 months, affected patients aged 18 to 65. This clonotype was seen ten or more times. CDR3 size: 15 residues. Trimming removed 0 bases at V and 4 bases at J, with 12 bases between. Germline CDR1 and CDR2: SGHVS and FQNEAQ. It was RNA transcripts that yielded the amplified TCR beta CDR3 regions. HTBI primers were employed in a first-round RT-PCR of the TCR CDR3. MiXCR, run by TCRdb on the multiplex PCR reads, gives a single entry per CDR3 protein. The sample lists 600,000 or so distinct CDR3 sequences; 15% to 20% were seen once.

The chain joins TRBV7-8 to TRBJ2-5, with TRBD1 as a possible D gene (6 bases). What was sequenced was blood. The sequence was obtained from a woman in her twenties or thirties with Graves' hyperthyroidism. CDR3 residues: CASSLAGQGLETQYF. The CDR3 DNA follows: TGTGCCAGCAGCTTAGCGGGGCAGGGGTTAGAGACCCAGTACTTC.